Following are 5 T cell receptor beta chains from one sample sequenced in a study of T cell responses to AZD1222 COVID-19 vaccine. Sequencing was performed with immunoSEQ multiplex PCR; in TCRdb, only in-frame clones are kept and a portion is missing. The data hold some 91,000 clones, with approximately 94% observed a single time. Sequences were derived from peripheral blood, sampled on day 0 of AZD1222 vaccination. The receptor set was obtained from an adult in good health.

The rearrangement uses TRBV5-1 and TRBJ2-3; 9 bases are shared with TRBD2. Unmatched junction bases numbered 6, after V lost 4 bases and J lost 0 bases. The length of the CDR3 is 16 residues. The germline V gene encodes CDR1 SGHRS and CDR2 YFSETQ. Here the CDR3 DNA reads TGCGCCAGCAGCCCGACTAGCGGCCTTAGCACAGATACGCAGTATTTT. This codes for CASSPTSGLSTDTQYF.

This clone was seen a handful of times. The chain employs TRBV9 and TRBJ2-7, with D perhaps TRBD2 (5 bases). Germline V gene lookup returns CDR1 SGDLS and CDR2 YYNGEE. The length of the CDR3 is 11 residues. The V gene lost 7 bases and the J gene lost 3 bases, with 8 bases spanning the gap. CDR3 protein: CASGSFYEQYF. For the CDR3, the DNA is TGTGCCAGCGGGAGTTTCTACGAGCAGTACTTC.

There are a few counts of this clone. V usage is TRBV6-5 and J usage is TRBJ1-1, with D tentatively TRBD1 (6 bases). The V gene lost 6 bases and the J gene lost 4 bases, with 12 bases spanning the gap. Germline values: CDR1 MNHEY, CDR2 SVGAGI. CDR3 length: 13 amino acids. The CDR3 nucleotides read TGTGCCAGCAGGGGGGGCGTGAGCACTGAAGCTTTCTTT. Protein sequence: CASRGGVSTEAFF.

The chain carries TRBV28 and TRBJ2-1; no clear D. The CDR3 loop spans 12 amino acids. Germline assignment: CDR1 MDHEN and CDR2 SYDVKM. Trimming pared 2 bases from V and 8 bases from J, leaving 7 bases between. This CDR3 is CASSLAPHEQFF. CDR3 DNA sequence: TGTGCCAGCAGTTTAGCGCCCCATGAGCAGTTCTTC.

The CDR3 DNA reads TGTGCCAGCAGTGAGGGAAACGGCGGGCAGTACTTC. It is translated as CASSEGNGGQYF. The rearrangement uses TRBV2 and TRBJ2-7; no clear D. Trimming removed 3 bases at V and 9 bases at J, with 12 bases between. The germline CDR1 and CDR2 sequences are SNHLY and FYNNEI. The CDR3 runs to 12 residues. The full variable domain, its missing parts supplied by reference TRBV2 and TRBJ2-7, is EPEVTQTPSHQVTQMGQEVILRCVPISNHLYFYWYRQILGQKVEFLVSFYNNEISEKSEIFDDQFSVERPDGSNFTLKIRSTKLEDSAMYFCASSEGNGGQYFGPGTRLTVT.